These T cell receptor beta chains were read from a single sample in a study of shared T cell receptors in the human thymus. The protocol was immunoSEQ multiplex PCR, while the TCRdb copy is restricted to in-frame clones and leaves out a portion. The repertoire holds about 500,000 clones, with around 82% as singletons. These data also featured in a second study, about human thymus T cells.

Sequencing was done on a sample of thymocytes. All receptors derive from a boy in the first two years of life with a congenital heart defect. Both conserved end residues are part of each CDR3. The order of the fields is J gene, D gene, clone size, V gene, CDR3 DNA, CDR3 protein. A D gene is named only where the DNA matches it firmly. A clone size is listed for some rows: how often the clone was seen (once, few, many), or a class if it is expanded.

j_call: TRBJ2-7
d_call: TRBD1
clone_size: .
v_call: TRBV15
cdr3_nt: TGTGCCACCAGCGCGGACAGGAGCTCCTACGAGCAGTACTTC
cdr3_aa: CATSADRSSYEQYF

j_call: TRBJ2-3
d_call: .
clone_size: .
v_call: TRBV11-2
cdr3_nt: TGTGCCAGCAGCCATACAGGGAAAGATACGCAGTATTTT
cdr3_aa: CASSHTGKDTQYF

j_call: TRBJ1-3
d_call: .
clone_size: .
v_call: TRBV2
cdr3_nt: TGTGCCAGCAGTCTAGGTCGTGGCGCTATTGGAAACACCATATATTTT
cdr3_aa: CASSLGRGAIGNTIYF

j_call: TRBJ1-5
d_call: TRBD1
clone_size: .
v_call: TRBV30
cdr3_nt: TGTGCCTGGAGTCACCTGGACAGGGAAGGCAATCAGCCCCAGCATTTT
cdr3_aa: CAWSHLDREGNQPQHF

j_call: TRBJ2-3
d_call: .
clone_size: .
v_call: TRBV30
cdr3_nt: TGTGCCTGGGACCGGGACTCTGTGGATACGCAGTATTTT
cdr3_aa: CAWDRDSVDTQYF

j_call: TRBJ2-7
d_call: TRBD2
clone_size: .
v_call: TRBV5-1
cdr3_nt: TGCGCCAGCAGCCAACAGACACGGATCGGGACTAGCTCCTACGAGCAGTACTTC
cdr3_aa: CASSQQTRIGTSSYEQYF

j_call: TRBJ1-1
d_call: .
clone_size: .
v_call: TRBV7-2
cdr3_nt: TGTGCCAGCAGCTTAGCGAGGAGGGTCTCTGAAGCTTTCTTT
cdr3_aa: CASSLARRVSEAFF

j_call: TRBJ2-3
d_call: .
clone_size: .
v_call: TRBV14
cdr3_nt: TGTGCCAGCAGCCAAAGGGGGGCAGGGGGTGACGCAGATACGCAGTATTTT
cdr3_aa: CASSQRGAGGDADTQYF

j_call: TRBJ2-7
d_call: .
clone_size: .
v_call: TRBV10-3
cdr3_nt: TGTGCCATCAGTAAGATGCGGGAAAGCTACGAGCAGTACTTC
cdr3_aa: CAISKMRESYEQYF

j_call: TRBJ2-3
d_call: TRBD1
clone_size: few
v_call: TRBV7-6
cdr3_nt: TGTGCCAGCAGCTTAGGGGACAGGGGCTCGCAGTATTTT
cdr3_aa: CASSLGDRGSQYF

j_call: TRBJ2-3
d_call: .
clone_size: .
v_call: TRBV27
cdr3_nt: TGTGCCAGCAGTCCAATGCGGGGAGATACGCAGTATTTT
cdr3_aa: CASSPMRGDTQYF

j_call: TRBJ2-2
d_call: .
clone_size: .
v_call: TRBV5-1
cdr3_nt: TGCGCCAGCAGCTTGGTGGACAGACCTACCGGGGAGCTGTTTTTT
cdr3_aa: CASSLVDRPTGELFF

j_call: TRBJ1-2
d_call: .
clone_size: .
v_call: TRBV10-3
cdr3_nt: TGTGCCATCAGTGAGTTCCTCTATGACGGAGACGATGGCTACACCTTC
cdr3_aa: CAISEFLYDGDDGYTF

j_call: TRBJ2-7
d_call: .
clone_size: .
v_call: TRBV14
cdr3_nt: TGTGCCAGCAGCCAAGGCAAGCGGTCCTCCTACGAGCAGTACTTC
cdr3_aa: CASSQGKRSSYEQYF

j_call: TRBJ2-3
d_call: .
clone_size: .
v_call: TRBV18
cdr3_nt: TGTGCCAGCTCACCCAACACAGATACGCAGTATTTT
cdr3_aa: CASSPNTDTQYF

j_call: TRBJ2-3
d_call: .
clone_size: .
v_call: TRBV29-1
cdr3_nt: TGCAGCGTTGTCTGCGGGTGGGGCACAGATACGCAGTATTTT
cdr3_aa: CSVVCGWGTDTQYF

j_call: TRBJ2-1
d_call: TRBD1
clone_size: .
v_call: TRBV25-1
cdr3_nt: TGTGCCAGCAGTGAAAACTCGGCAGGGGGCGCAAACTACAATGAGCAGTTCTTC
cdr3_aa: CASSENSAGGANYNEQFF

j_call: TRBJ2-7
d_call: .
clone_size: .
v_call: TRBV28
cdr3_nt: TGTGCCAGCAGTTTCGGTACCCCCCCCATCGAGCAGTACTTC
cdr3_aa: CASSFGTPPIEQYF

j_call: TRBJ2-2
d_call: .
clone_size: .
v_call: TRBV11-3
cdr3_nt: TGTGCCAGCAGCCTCTGGTGGAGAGGAACCGGGGAGCTGTTTTTT
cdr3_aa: CASSLWWRGTGELFF

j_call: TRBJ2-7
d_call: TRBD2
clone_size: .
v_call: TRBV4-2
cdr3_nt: TGTGCCAGCAGCCAAAAAGTGCGGACTAGCGGGAACTCCTACGAGCAGTACTTC
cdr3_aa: CASSQKVRTSGNSYEQYF

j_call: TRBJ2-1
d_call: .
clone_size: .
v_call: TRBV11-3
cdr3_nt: TGTGCCAGCAGCTTAGATCCGTTTGGAGGGCAGTTCTTC
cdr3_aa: CASSLDPFGGQFF

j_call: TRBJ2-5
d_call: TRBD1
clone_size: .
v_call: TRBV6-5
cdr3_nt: TGTGCCAGCAAATGGACAGGGAGGTACCAAGAGACCCAGTACTTC
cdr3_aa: CASKWTGRYQETQYF

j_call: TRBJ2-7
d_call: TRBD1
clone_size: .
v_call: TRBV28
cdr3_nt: TGTGCCAGCAGTTTATTGGGGACAGGGGATGAATCATGGCAGTACTTC
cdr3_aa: CASSLLGTGDESWQYF

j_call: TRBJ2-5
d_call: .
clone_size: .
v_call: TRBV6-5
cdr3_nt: TGTGCCAGCAGTTATTCCGGGAACAACCAAGAGACCCAGTACTTC
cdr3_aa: CASSYSGNNQETQYF

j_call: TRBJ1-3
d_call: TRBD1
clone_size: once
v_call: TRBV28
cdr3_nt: TGTGCCAGCAGTTTACAGGACAGGGGTGATGGAAACACCATATATTTT
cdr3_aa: CASSLQDRGDGNTIYF

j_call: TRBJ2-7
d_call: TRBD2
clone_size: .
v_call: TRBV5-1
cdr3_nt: TGCGCCAGCAGCTTGAGACTAGCCGAGGGCTACGAGCAGTACTTC
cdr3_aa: CASSLRLAEGYEQYF

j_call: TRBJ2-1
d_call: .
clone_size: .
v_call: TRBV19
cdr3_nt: TGTGCCAGTAGTATAGGGGGGGACCAGCAGTTCTTC
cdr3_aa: CASSIGGDQQFF

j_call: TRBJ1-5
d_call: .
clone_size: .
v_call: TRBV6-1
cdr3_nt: TGTGCCAGCAGTGAAGGGCGGTTTAGCAATCAGCCCCAGCATTTT
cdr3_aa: CASSEGRFSNQPQHF

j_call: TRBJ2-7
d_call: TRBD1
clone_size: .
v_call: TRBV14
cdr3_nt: TGTGCCAGCAGCCAAACTCAGGGGGCCTACGAGCAGTACTTC
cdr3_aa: CASSQTQGAYEQYF

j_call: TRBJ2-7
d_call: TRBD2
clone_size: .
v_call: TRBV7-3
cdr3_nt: TGTGCCAGCAGCCCAGGACTAGCGGGAGCCTACGAGCAGTACTTC
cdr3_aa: CASSPGLAGAYEQYF

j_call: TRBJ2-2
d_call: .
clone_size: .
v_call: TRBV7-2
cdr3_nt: TGTGCCAGCAGCTTAGACAGGACACCGAACACCGGGGAGCTGTTTTTT
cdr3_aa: CASSLDRTPNTGELFF

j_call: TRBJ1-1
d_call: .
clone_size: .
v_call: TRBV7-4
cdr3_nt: TGTGCCAGCAGCTTAGTAGGGCAGGGGATCGAAAAGACTGAAGCTTTCTTT
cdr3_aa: CASSLVGQGIEKTEAFF

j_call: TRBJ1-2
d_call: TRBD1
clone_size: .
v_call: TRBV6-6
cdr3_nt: TGTGCCAGCAGTTACGACCCAGACAGGGGCATATATGGCTACACCTTC
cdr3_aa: CASSYDPDRGIYGYTF

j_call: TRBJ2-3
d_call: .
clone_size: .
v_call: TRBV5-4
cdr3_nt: TGTGCCAGCAGCGGACTTGATGATACGCAGTATTTT
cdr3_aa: CASSGLDDTQYF

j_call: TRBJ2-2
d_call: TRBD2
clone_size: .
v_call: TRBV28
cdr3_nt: TGTGCCAGCAGGCCCGTTTGGTGGAGCGGGATAACCGGGGAGCTGTTTTTT
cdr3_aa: CASRPVWWSGITGELFF

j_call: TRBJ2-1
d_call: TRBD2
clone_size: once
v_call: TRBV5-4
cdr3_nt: TGTGCCAGCAGCTTGGTAGCGGGAATAGTCAATGAGCAGTTCTTC
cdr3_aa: CASSLVAGIVNEQFF

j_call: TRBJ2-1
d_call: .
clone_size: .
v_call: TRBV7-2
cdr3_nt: TGTGCCAGCAGCCCCGACTTGAGCTCCTACAATGAGCAGTTCTTC
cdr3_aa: CASSPDLSSYNEQFF